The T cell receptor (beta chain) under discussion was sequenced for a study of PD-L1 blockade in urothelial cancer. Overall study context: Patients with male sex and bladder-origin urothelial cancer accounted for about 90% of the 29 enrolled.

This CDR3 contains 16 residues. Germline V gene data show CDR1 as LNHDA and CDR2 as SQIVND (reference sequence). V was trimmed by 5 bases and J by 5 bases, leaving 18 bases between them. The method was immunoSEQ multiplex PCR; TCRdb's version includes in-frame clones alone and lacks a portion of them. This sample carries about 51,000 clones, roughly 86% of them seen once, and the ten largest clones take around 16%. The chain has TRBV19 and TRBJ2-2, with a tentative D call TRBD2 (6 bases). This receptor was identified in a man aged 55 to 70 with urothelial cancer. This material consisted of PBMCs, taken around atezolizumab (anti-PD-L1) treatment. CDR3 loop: CASSPDISGITGELFF. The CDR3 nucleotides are TGTGCCAGTAGTCCCGACATTAGCGGCATAACCGGGGAGCTGTTTTTT.